This entry concerns a single TCR beta chain. Its specificity is unknown. The assay was immunoSEQ multiplex PCR, and TCRdb's table has in-frame clones only and misses some. The data contain about 2.4 million clones, approximately 90% of them singletons. These data belong to a study of shared clonotypes between healthy human individuals. The V and J ends lost 2 bases and 6 bases, in that order; junction bases with no gene match: 7. CDR1 is SNHLY, CDR2 FYNNEI, per germline. This CDR3 spans 15 amino acids. Negatively enriched CD4+ T cells were divided by CD45RA into naive and memory. Points from the study as a whole: Across subsets, estimated richness was generally greater for naive than for memory populations.

Input material: naive CD4+ T cells sorted from blood. Subset defined: CD45RA+ positively selected. The clonotype was recovered from a man younger than 30 in good health. V gene TRBV2 combines with J gene TRBJ2-5, with TRBD2 identical over 9 bases. The CDR3 nucleotides are TGTGCCAGCAGTGAACTAGCGGGGCGTCGGCAGACCCAGTACTTC. Translation gives CASSELAGRRQTQYF.